Shown below are 25 T cell receptor beta chains from a single sample sequenced in a study of cytotoxic CD8 clonotypes in ibrutinib-treated CLL. The method was immunoSEQ multiplex PCR; TCRdb's version includes in-frame clones alone and lacks a portion of them. The sample shows approximately 32,000 clones, 60% to 80% of them seen only once. Sequencing used PBMCs, obtained before ibrutinib treatment. These TCRs come from a human donor with chronic lymphocytic leukemia.

The chain joins TRBV19 to TRBJ1-2; D perhaps matches TRBD1 (6 bases). The CDR3 runs to 15 residues. From germline, CDR1 is LNHDA and CDR2 SQIVND (reference sequence). Trimming shortened V by 3 bases and J by 6 bases, and 17 bases separated the two germline ends. CDR3 nucleotides: TGTGCCAGTAGTATTGGGGGCAGGGGAAGGGATGGCTACACCTTC. Protein product: CASSIGGRGRDGYTF.

V is TRBV11-2 and J is TRBJ1-1, with D possibly TRBD1 on 5 matching bases. Germline assignment: CDR1 SGHAT and CDR2 FQNNGV. V dropped 3 bases and J dropped 1 base, with 6 bases sitting between them. The CDR3 is made up of 13 amino acids. DNA of the CDR3: TGTGCCAGCAGCTTCGGACAGAACACTGAAGCTTTCTTT. Encoded protein: CASSFGQNTEAFF. The full variable domain, rest sourced from reference TRBV11-2 and TRBJ1-1, is EAGVAQSPRYKIIEKRQSVAFWCNPISGHATLYWYQQILGQGPKLLIQFQNNGVVDDSQLPKDRFSAERLKGVDSTLKIQPAKLEDSAVYLCASSFGQNTEAFFGQGTRLTVV.

This clone occurred once. The chain combines TRBV29-1 with TRBJ2-7, with 9 bases lining up with TRBD2. Trimming cost V 3 bases and J 10 bases; bases outside gene matches: 10. This CDR3 has 13 amino acids. Germline V lookup: CDR1 SQVTM, CDR2 ANQGSEA. CDR3 amino acids: CSVELVSGTSQYF. The CDR3 DNA reads TGCAGCGTTGAGCTGGTTTCCGGGACTAGCCAGTACTTC.

The chain uses TRBV5-1 and TRBJ1-6; D remains ambiguous. Looked up from germline, CDR1 is SGHRS and CDR2 is YFSETQ. The CDR3 is made up of 13 amino acids. Deletions cut 0 bases from V and 8 bases from J, with 6 bases between. CDR3: CASSLGADSPLHF. The DNA for the CDR3 is TGCGCCAGCAGCTTGGGTGCTGATTCACCCCTCCACTTT.

This clone was observed a few times. The chain uses TRBV2 and TRBJ1-5; 9 bases match TRBD1. J was trimmed by 7 bases and V by 5 bases; bases with no gene match: 6. Germline-derived CDR1 and CDR2 are SNHLY and FYNNEI. The CDR3 totals 14 residues. DNA of the CDR3: TGTGCCAGCAGTTCACAGGGGGCTTTACAGCCCCAGCATTTT. Its protein product is CASSSQGALQPQHF.

A single count supports this clone. The chain has TRBV11-2 and TRBJ1-1, with D possibly being TRBD1 (6 bases). This CDR3 is built from 13 residues. CDR1 SGHAT and CDR2 FQNNGV come from the germline V gene. Trimming stripped 5 bases from V and 5 bases from J, with 12 bases between. CDR3 protein: CASSRTGRTEAFF. CDR3 nucleotide sequence: TGTGCCAGCAGCCGTACAGGGCGAACTGAAGCTTTCTTT. Full variable domain (missing parts from reference TRBV11-2 and TRBJ1-1): EAGVAQSPRYKIIEKRQSVAFWCNPISGHATLYWYQQILGQGPKLLIQFQNNGVVDDSQLPKDRFSAERLKGVDSTLKIQPAKLEDSAVYLCASSRTGRTEAFFGQGTRLTVV.

This clone has only a few counts. One end of the junction fails to match germline, which may point to a read error. V gene TRBV7-7 combines with J gene TRBJ2-2; 11 bases agree with TRBD2. The CDR3 is made up of 18 amino acids. CDR1 and CDR2 from the germline V gene are SSHAT and FNYEAQ (reference sequence). CDR3 region: CASSLGLAGGPNTGELFF. The CDR3 nucleotides read TGTGCTAGCAGCTTAGGGCTAGCGGGGGGACCGAACACCGGGGAGCTGTTTTTT. The entire variable domain, with the rest obtained from reference TRBV7-7 and TRBJ2-2, is as follows: GAGVSQSPRYKVTKRGQDVTLRCDPISSHATLYWYQQALGQGPEFLTYFNYEAQPDKSGLPSDRFSAERPEGSISTLTIQRTEQRDSAMYRCASSLGLAGGPNTGELFFGEGSRLTVL.

The CDR3: CASSLAGQPQHF. The CDR3 nucleotides read TGTGCCAGCAGCTTGGCGGGCCAGCCCCAGCATTTT. The V call is TRBV5-4, the J call TRBJ1-5; no reliable D call. V was cut by 0 bases and J by 7 bases, with 5 bases left in between. The CDR3 runs 12 residues. CDR1 and CDR2 from the germline V gene are SGHNT and YYREEE (reference sequence).

This clone was counted only a few times. The chain has TRBV10-3 and TRBJ2-7, with D perhaps TRBD1 or TRBD2 (5 bases each). This CDR3 contains 14 residues. With 2 bases removed from V and 5 bases from J, the gap between germline ends came to 13 bases. Germline loops: CDR1 ENHRY, CDR2 SYGVKD. The CDR3: CAISEAREYNEQYF. In DNA form, the CDR3 reads TGTGCCATCAGTGAGGCCAGGGAGTACAACGAGCAGTACTTC.

This clone was observed a single time. CDR3 DNA: TGTGCCAGCAGCTCCACCTCCATCAAGCAGTTCTTC. Protein: CASSSTSIKQFF. V is TRBV7-3 and J is TRBJ2-1; no clear D. Germline-derived CDR1 and CDR2 are SGHTA and FQGTGA. CDR3 length: 12 amino acids. Trimming left V 4 bases short and J 11 bases short, with 12 bases between.

This clone was counted only a few times. The gene calls are TRBV5-6 and TRBJ2-1, with D unresolved. The CDR3 covers 14 residues. Trimming stripped 6 bases from V and 0 bases from J, with 10 bases between. CDR1 SGHDT and CDR2 YYEEEE come from the germline V gene. For the CDR3, the DNA is TGTGCCAGCATGACGAGCATCTCCTACAATGAGCAGTTCTTC. Translating it yields CASMTSISYNEQFF.

The chain combines TRBV4-1 with TRBJ1-6; TRBD1 aligns across 10 bases. Germline lookup yields CDR1 MGHRA and CDR2 YSYEKL. Unmatched junction bases numbered 3, after V lost 0 bases and J lost 7 bases. The CDR3 spans 16 residues. DNA for the CDR3: TGCGCCAGCAGCCAAGAGACAGGGGGCACGAATTCACCCCTCCACTTT. The encoded protein is CASSQETGGTNSPLHF.

CDR3 bases: TGCGCCAGCAGCCGGCAACAGGGGTGGGGAGATACGCAGTATTTT. Its protein is CASSRQQGWGDTQYF. This chain uses TRBV4-1 with TRBJ2-3, with 7 bases fitting TRBD1. With V trimmed by 4 bases and J by 5 bases, 9 bases remained unmatched. In germline, CDR1 is MGHRA, CDR2 YSYEKL. The CDR3 loop spans 15 amino acids.

The rearrangement uses TRBV4-2 and TRBJ2-1; TRBD2 aligns across 9 bases. Losses at the gene ends were 4 bases for V and 5 bases for J; bases not matched to a gene: 9. The germline V gene has CDR1 LGHNA and CDR2 YNFKEQ. This CDR3 has 16 amino acids. This CDR3 is CASSPSGGGGDNEQFF. CDR3 in DNA: TGTGCCAGCAGCCCCTCTGGGGGCGGGGGGGACAATGAGCAGTTCTTC.

The rearrangement uses TRBV30 and TRBJ1-5; possibly TRBD1 for D (6 bases). From germline, CDR1 is GTSNPN and CDR2 SVGIG (reference sequence). V lost 1 base and J 3 bases, leaving 7 bases between the germline ends. The CDR3 is 13 amino acids. CDR3 sequence (DNA): TGTGCCTGGAGTGGGACAGACAATCAGCCCCAGCATTTT. This gives the protein CAWSGTDNQPQHF. Supplemented by reference TRBV30 and TRBJ1-5, the full variable domain reads SQTIHQWPATLVQPVGSPLSLECTVEGTSNPNLYWYRQAAGRGLQLLFYSVGIGQISSEVPQNLSASRPQDRQFILSSKKLLLSDSGFYLCAWSGTDNQPQHFGDGTRLSIL.

On this clone: Other DNA sequences in the sample encode the same CDR3. The chain carries TRBV30 and TRBJ2-7; D gene ambiguous. The CDR3 length is 12 residues. The V gene lost 0 bases and the J gene lost 3 bases, with 6 bases spanning the gap. Looked up from germline, CDR1 is GTSNPN and CDR2 is SVGIG (reference sequence). The CDR3 loop reads CAWSVRGYEQYF. The DNA of the CDR3 is TGTGCCTGGAGTGTCCGAGGCTACGAGCAGTACTTC.

The V and J genes are TRBV4-1 and TRBJ2-7, with 12 bases aligning to TRBD1. There are 17 residues in the CDR3. Trimming removed 4 bases from V and 3 bases from J; junction bases left unmatched: 10. Per the germline V gene, CDR1 is MGHRA and CDR2 is YSYEKL. The CDR3 region is CASSPLLGQGANYEQYF. The CDR3 DNA reads as TGCGCCAGCAGCCCCCTACTGGGACAGGGGGCAAACTACGAGCAGTACTTC.

A few counts support this clone. The chain joins TRBV5-1 to TRBJ2-7, with 8 bases fitting TRBD1. The V gene's germline CDR1 is SGHRS and CDR2 YFSETQ. This CDR3 comprises 16 residues. With 3 bases clipped from V and 6 bases from J, the junction kept 14 bases outside the gene matches. CDR3 in amino acids: CASSSDPGTGSSEQYF. CDR3 DNA sequence: TGCGCCAGCAGCTCGGACCCCGGGACAGGATCAAGCGAGCAGTACTTC.

The chain recombines TRBV7-2 with TRBJ2-2, with a possible D match to TRBD2 (5 bases). The CDR3 has 16 residues. Per germline, CDR1 SGHTA and CDR2 FQGNSA. The V and J ends lost 4 bases and 8 bases respectively, with 20 bases between them. This CDR3 reads CASSSPERTGRGELFF. The CDR3, as DNA: TGTGCCAGCAGCTCTCCGGAGCGGACTGGGCGGGGGGAGCTGTTTTTT. The whole variable domain, filled in from reference TRBV7-2 and TRBJ2-2, reads GAGVSQSPSNKVTEKGKDVELRCDPISGHTALYWYRQSLGQGLEFLIYFQGNSAPDKSGLPSDRFSAERTGGSVSTLTIQRTQQEDSAVYLCASSSPERTGRGELFFGEGSRLTVL.

V and J are TRBV30 and TRBJ2-5, with D tentatively TRBD2 (6 bases). This CDR3 has 12 residues. Germline lookup yields CDR1 GTSNPN and CDR2 SVGIG (reference sequence). Deletions cut 1 base from V and 5 bases from J, with 8 bases between. CDR3 sequence: CAWSAGRETQYF. The CDR3 DNA reads as TGTGCCTGGAGTGCAGGGAGGGAGACCCAGTACTTC.

V gene TRBV21-1 combines with J gene TRBJ1-1. TRBV21-1 is assigned pseudogene status. This CDR3 spans 13 amino acids. CDR3 loop: CASSNGENTEAFF. CDR3 DNA: TGTGCCAGCAGCAATGGGGAGAACACTGAAGCTTTCTTT.

The sample holds a few counts of this clone. The V gene is TRBV28, the J gene TRBJ2-7; a possible D gene is TRBD2 (6 bases). The CDR3 spans 11 residues. Trimming shortened V by 8 bases and J by 6 bases, and 11 bases separated the two germline ends. CDR1 is MDHEN and CDR2 is SYDVKM in the germline V gene. The CDR3 loop reads CASGQGLEQYF. The CDR3 nucleotides are TGTGCCAGCGGTCAGGGACTCGAGCAGTACTTC.

There are a few counts of this clone. The rearrangement joins TRBV7-2 to TRBJ2-3; possible D gene TRBD2, 6 bases. Trimming removed 0 bases at V and 3 bases at J, with 10 bases between. Looked up from germline, CDR1 is SGHTA and CDR2 is FQGNSA. The CDR3 runs 15 residues. DNA of the CDR3: TGTGCCAGCAGCTTAGCGGGGGGTAGGACAGATACGCAGTATTTT. Translating gives CASSLAGGRTDTQYF.

The chain carries TRBV19 and TRBJ1-5, with TRBD1 as a possible D gene (6 bases). Trimming stripped 6 bases from V and 0 bases from J, with 15 bases between. CDR3 length: 16 residues. CDR1 LNHDA and CDR2 SQIVND come from the germline V gene (reference sequence). The CDR3 sequence is CASSFGQPYSNQPQHF. DNA for the CDR3: TGTGCCAGTAGCTTCGGACAGCCATATAGCAATCAGCCCCAGCATTTT.

CDR3 sequence: CASSLTRQGWKYEQYF. Here the CDR3 DNA reads TGCGCCAGCAGCCTTACGAGACAGGGGTGGAAGTACGAGCAGTACTTC. The chain couples TRBV4-1 to TRBJ2-7; TRBD1 matches at 8 bases. J lost 4 bases, V lost 4 bases, and 12 bases had no gene match. The CDR3 is made up of 16 amino acids. The germline V gene has CDR1 MGHRA and CDR2 YSYEKL.